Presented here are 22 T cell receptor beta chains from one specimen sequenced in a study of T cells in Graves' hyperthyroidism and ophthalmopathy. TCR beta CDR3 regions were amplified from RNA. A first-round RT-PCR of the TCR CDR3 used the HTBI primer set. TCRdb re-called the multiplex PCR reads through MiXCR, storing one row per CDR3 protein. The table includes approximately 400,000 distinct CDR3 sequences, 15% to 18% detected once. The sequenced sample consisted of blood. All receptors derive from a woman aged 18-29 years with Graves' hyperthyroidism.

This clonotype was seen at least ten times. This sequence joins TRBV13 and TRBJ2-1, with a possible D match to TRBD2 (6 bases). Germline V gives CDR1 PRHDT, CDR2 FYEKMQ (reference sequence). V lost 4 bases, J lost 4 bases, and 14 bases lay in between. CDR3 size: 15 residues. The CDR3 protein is CASSSNGGKYNEQFF. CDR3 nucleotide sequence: TGTGCCAGCAGCTCCAACGGGGGTAAATACAATGAGCAGTTCTTC.

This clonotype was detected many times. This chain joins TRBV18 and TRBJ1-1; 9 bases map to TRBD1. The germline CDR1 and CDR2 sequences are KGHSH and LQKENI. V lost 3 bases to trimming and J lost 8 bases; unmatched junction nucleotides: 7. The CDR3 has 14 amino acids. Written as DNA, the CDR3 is TGTGCCAGCTCACCGGGACAGGGTTTCGGCGAAGCTTTCTTT. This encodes CASSPGQGFGEAFF.

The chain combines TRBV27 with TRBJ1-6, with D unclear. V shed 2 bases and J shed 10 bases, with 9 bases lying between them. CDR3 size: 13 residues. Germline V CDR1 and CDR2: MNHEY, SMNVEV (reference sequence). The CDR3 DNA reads TGTGCCAGCAGTTTAGAGCTAAGGTCACCCCTCCACTTT. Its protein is CASSLELRSPLHF.

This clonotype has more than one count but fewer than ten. The CDR3 DNA reads as TGCAGTGGTCACCGACGAAGGGCAGGCATACTAGCTAACTATGGCTACACCTTC. This translates into CSGHRRRAGILANYGYTF. This sequence joins TRBV20-1 and TRBJ1-2; D call uncertain. The CDR3 is 18 residues long. V lost 7 bases to trimming and J lost 0 bases, with 27 bases between them. Germline-derived CDR1 and CDR2 are DFQATT and SNEGSKA (reference sequence).

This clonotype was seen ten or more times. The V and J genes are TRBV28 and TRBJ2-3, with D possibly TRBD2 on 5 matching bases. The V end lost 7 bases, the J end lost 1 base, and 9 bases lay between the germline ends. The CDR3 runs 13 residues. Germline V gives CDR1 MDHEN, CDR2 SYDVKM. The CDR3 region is CASTLGGTDTQYF. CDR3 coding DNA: TGTGCCAGCACTCTGGGAGGCACAGATACGCAGTATTTT.

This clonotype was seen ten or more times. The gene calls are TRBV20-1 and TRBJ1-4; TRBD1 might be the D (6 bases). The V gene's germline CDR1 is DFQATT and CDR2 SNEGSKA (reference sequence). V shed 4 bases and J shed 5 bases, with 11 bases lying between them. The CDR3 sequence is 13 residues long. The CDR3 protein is CSAIGQRNEKLFF. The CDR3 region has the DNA TGCAGTGCTATCGGACAGAGAAATGAAAAACTGTTTTTT.

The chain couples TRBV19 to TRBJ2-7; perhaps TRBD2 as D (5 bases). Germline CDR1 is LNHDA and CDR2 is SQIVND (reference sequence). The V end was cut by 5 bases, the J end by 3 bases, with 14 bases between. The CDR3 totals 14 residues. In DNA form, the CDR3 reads TGTGCCAGTAGTCCGGCGTCTCGGGGCTACGAGCAGTACTTC. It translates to CASSPASRGYEQYF. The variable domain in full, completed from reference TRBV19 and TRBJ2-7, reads DGGITQSPKYLFRKEGQNVTLSCEQNLNHDAMYWYRQDPGQGLRLIYYSQIVNDFQKGDIAEGYSVSREKKESFPLTVTSAQKNPTAFYLCASSPASRGYEQYFGPGTRLTVT.

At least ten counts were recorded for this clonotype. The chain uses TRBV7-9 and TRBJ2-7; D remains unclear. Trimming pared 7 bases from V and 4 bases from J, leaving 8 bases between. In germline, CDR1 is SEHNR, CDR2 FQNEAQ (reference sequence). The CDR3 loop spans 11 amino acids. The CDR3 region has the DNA TGTGCCAGCATTTCTGGATACGAGCAGTACTTC. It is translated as CASISGYEQYF.

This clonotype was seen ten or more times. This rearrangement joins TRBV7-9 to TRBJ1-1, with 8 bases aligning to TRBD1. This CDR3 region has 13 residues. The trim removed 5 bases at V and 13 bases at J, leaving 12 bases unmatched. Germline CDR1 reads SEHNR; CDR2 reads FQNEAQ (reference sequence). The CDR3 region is CASSPIGQGWGFF. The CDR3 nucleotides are TGTGCCAGCAGCCCAATCGGACAGGGTTGGGGTTTCTTT. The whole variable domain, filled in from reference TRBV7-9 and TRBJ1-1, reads DTGVSQNPRHKITKRGQNVTFRCDPISEHNRLYWYRQTLGQGPEFLTYFQNEAQLEKSRLLSDRFSAERPKGSFSTLEIQRTEQGDSAMYLCASSPIGQGWGFFGQGTRLTVV.

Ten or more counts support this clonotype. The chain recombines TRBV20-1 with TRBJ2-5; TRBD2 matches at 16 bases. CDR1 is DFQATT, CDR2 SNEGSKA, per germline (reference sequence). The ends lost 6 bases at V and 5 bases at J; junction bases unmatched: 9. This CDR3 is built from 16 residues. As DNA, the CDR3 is TGCAGTGCCCTAGGGACTAGCGGGGGGGTACGGGAGACCCAGTACTTC. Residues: CSALGTSGGVRETQYF.

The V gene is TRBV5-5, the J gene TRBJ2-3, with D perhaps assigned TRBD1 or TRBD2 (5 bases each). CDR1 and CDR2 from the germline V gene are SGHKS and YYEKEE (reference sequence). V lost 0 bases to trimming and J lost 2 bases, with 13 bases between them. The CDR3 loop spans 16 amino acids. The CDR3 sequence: CASSLAGRTYTDTQYF. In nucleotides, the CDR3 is TGTGCCAGCAGCTTGGCGGGACGGACATACACAGATACGCAGTATTTT.

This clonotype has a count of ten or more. The CDR3 DNA reads as TGTGCCAGCTCACCAGCGGCAGGCTACGAGCAGTACTTC. Amino acids: CASSPAAGYEQYF. The gene calls are TRBV18 and TRBJ2-7; D remains ambiguous. The CDR3 contains 13 residues. Trimming cost V 2 bases and J 3 bases, with 8 bases left between them. CDR1 and CDR2 from the germline V gene are KGHSH and LQKENI.

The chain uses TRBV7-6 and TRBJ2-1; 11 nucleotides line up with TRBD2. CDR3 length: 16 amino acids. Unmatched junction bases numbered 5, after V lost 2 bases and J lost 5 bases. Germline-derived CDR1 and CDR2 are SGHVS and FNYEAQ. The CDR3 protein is CASSLLAGGQNNEQFF. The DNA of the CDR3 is TGTGCCAGCAGCTTACTAGCGGGGGGCCAGAACAATGAGCAGTTCTTC.

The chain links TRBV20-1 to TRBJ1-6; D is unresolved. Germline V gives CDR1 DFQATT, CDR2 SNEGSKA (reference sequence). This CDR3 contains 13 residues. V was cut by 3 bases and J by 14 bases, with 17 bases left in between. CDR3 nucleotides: TGCAGTGCTAGTCTGAGCCGAGAGGGATCCCTCCACTTT. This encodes CSASLSREGSLHF.

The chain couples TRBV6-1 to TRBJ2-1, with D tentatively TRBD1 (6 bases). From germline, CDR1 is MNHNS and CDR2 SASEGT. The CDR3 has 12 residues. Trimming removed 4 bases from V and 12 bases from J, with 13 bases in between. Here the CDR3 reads CASSGLRGMQFF. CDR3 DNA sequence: TGTGCCAGCAGTGGCCTAAGGGGGATGCAGTTCTTC.

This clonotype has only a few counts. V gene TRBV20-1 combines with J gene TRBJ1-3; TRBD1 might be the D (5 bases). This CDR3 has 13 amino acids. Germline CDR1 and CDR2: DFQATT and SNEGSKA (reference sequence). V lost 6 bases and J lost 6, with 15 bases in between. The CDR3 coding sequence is TGCAGTGCCAACGGGGGAAAGCCAAACACCATATATTTT. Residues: CSANGGKPNTIYF.

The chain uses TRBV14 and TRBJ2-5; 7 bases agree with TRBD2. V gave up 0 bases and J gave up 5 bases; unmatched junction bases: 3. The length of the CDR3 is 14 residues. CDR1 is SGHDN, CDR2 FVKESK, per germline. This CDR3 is CASSQEWEGETQYF. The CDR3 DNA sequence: TGTGCCAGCAGCCAAGAATGGGAGGGGGAGACCCAGTACTTC.

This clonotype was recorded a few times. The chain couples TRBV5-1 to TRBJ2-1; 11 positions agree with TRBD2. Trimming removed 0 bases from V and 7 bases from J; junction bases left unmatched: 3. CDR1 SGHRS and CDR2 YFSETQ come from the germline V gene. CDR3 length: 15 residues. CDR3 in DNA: TGCGCCAGCAGCTTGGTAGCGGGGGGGGGGAATGAGCAGTTCTTC. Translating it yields CASSLVAGGGNEQFF.

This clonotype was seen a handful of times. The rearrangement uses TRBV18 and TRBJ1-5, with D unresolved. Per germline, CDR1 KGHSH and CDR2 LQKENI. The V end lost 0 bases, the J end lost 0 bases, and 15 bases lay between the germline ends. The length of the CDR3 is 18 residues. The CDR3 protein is CASSPPGGGLYSNQPQHF. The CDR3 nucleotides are TGTGCCAGCTCACCACCGGGAGGCGGGCTGTATAGCAATCAGCCCCAGCATTTT. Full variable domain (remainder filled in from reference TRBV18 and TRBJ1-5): NAGVMQNPRHLVRRRGQEARLRCSPMKGHSHVYWYRQLPEEGLKFMVYLQKENIIDESGMPKERFSAEFPKEGPSILRIQQVVRGDSAAYFCASSPPGGGLYSNQPQHFGDGTRLSIL.

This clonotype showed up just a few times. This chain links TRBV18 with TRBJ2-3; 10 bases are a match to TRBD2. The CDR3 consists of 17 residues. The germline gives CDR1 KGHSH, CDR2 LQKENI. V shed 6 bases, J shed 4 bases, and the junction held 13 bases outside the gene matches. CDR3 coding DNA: TGTGCCAGCTCGTCGAGAGCGGCTAGCGGGAGCGCAGATACGCAGTATTTT. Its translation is CASSSRAASGSADTQYF.

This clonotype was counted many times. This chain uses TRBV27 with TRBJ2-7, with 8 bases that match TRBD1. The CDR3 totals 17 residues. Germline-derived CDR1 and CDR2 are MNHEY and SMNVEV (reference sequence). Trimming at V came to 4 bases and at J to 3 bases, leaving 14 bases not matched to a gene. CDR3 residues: CASSSLGRDRGGYEQYF. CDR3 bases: TGTGCCAGCAGTTCCCTTGGGAGAGACAGGGGCGGCTACGAGCAGTACTTC.

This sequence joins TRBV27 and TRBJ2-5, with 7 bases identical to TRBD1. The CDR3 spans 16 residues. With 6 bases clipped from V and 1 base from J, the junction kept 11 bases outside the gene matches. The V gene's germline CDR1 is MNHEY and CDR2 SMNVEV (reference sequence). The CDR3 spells CASRNKLRDSQETQYF. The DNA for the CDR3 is TGTGCCAGCAGAAATAAACTAAGGGACAGCCAAGAGACCCAGTACTTC.